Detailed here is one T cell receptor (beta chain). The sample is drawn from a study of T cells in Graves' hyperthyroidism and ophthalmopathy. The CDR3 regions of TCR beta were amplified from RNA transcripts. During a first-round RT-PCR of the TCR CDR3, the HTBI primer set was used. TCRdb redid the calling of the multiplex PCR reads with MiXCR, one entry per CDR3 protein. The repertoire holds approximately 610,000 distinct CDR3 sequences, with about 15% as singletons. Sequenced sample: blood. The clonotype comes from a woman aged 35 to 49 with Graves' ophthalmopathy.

In nucleotides, the CDR3 is TGTGCCAGCAGAGGACCAGGCCGCGGGGGGTCTGGGGCCAACGTCCTGACTTTC. Protein sequence: CASRGPGRGGSGANVLTF. V gene TRBV28 combines with J gene TRBJ2-6, with TRBD2 identical over 8 bases. The germline CDR1 and CDR2 sequences are MDHEN and SYDVKM. The CDR3 sequence is 18 residues long. The V and J ends lost 6 bases and 1 base, in that order; junction bases with no gene match: 11.